The source of this TCR beta chain is a study of T cells expressing NK-cell markers. The overall study: Sorted CD3+CD56+NKG2C+, CD3+CD56+NKG2C- and CD3+CD56-NKG2C+ T cells provided the TCR beta repertoires.

The germline V gene encodes CDR1 ENHRY and CDR2 SYGVKD. The CDR3 runs to 14 residues. TCRdb reprocessed the 5' RACE reads and reports one entry per CDR3 protein, with no DNA. The sample is made up of 120,000 to 150,000 distinct CDR3 sequences, and the top ten hold 9.5% to 15% of it. The specimen sequenced was blood T cells: a sorted CD56 or NKG2C T cell subset, CD4+ or CD8+ T cells, or bulk PBMC T cells (not recorded which). The chain combines TRBV10-3 with TRBJ2-1; the D gene TCRdb calls, TRBD1, cannot be checked with no DNA. The TCR comes from a man younger than 30 in good health. CDR3 amino acids: CAISESRDYNEQFF.